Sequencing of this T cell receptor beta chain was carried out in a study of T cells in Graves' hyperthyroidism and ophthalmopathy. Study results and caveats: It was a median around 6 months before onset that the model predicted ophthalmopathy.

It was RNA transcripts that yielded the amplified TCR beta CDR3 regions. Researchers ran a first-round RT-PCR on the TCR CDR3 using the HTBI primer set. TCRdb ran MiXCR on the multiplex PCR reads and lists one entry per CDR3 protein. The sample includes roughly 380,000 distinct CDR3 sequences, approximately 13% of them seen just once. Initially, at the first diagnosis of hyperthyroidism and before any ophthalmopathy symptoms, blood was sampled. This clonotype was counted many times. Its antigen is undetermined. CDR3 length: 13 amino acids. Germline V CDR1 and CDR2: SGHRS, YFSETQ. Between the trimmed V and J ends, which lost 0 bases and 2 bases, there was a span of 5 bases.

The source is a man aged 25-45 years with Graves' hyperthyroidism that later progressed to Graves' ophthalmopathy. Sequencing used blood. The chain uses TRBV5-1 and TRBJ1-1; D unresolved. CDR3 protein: CASSLAVNTEAFF. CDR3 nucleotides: TGCGCCAGCAGCTTGGCCGTAAACACTGAAGCTTTCTTT.